The 4 T cell receptor beta chains presented below share a single source sample, sequenced in a study of blood T cells in healthy people across ages. The authors ran a second PCR of about 6 to 11 cycles using a sample-barcoded 5' primer and a J-beta primer mix. MiXCR, applied by TCRdb to the 5' RACE reads, yields one record per CDR3 protein. Of about 1.6 million distinct CDR3 sequences detected, 34% appear once; the ten largest clones hold approximately 10%. Sequenced input: blood. The receptor set was obtained from a woman aged 25-40 years in good health.

For this clonotype: A read error is possible here, since a much larger clone lies one base away. J is TRBJ2-1 and V is TRBV20-1, with D maybe TRBD2 (6 bases). Trimming pared 0 bases from V and 6 bases from J, leaving 12 bases between. Germline CDR1 and CDR2: DFQATT and SNEGSKA (reference sequence). The CDR3 is 14 residues long. In nucleotides, the CDR3 is TGCAGTGCTAGAGAGGTAGCGGCCTGCAATGAGCAGTTCTTC. Translated, it gives CSAREVAACNEQFF.

CDR3 coding DNA: TGCGCCAGCAGCACCTGGACAGGACCCCAAGAGACCCAGTACTTC. This encodes CASSTWTGPQETQYF. The chain has TRBV5-1 and TRBJ2-5, with TRBD1 identical over 7 bases. CDR3 length: 15 residues. V lost 4 bases and J lost 1; bases outside the gene matches: 7. The germline gives CDR1 SGHRS, CDR2 YFSETQ. The complete variable domain, with remaining parts taken from reference TRBV5-1 and TRBJ2-5, reads KAGVTQTPRYLIKTRGQQVTLSCSPISGHRSVSWYQQTPGQGLQFLFEYFSETQRNKGNFPGRFSGRQFSNSRSEMNVSTLELGDSALYLCASSTWTGPQETQYFGPGTRLLVL.

V is TRBV27 and J is TRBJ2-6; D is perhaps TRBD2 (5 bases). CDR3 length: 18 residues. Germline CDR1 reads MNHEY; CDR2 reads SMNVEV (reference sequence). V shed 5 bases and J shed 0 bases, with 17 bases lying between them. The CDR3 DNA reads TGTGCCAGCAGTCCTAAACCGGGGTCCTTCTCTGGGGCCAACGTCCTGACTTTC. This sequence encodes CASSPKPGSFSGANVLTF.

The V call is TRBV10-2, the J call TRBJ2-7; 8 positions agree with TRBD2. Per the germline V gene, CDR1 is WSHSY and CDR2 is SAAADI. This CDR3 is built from 16 residues. The V and J ends lost 0 bases and 2 bases, in that order; junction bases with no gene match: 6. CDR3 coding DNA: TGCGCCAGCAGTGAGTCTCTAGCGGGCGGGACCTACGAGCAGTACTTC. Translated: CASSESLAGGTYEQYF.